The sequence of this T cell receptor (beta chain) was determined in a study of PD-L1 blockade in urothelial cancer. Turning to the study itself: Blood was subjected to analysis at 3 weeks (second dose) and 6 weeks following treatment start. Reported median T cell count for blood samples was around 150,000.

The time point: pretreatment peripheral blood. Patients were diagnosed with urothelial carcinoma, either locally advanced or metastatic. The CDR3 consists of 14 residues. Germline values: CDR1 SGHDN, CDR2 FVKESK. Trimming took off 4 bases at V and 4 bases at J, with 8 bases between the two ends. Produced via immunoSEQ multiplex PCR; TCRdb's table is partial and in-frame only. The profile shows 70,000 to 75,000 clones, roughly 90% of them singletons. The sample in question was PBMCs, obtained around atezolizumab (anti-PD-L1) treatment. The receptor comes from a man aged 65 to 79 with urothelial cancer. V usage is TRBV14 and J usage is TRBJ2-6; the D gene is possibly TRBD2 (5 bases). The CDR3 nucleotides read TGTGCCAGCAGCCCGTCGGGAGGGGCCAACGTCCTGACTTTC. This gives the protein CASSPSGGANVLTF.